This TCR beta chain came from a study of cytomegalovirus exposure and HLA in healthy donors. Background on the study: It was reported in a later analysis that the same platform had been used for the roughly 130 validation repertoires as for the roughly 700 first-cohort repertoires. Study-wide points: Within the 120 or so validation repertoires, first-cohort TCR clusters tended to co-occur, according to a later analysis. The listing of roughly 160 TCR beta chains classed them as cytomegalovirus-associated. In vitro work confirmed that three CMV-associated chains recognize CMV antigens.

This table comes from immunoSEQ multiplex PCR, and its TCRdb copy is limited to in-frame clones, with some not included. The sample has about 180,000 clones, 80% to 90% seen once. Notes on this clone: The antigen is not known.

Germline V gene lookup returns CDR1 SGHNT and CDR2 YYREEE (reference sequence). The length of the CDR3 is 15 residues. Trimming stripped 0 bases from V and 6 bases from J, with 10 bases between. The genes are TRBV5-4 and TRBJ1-6, with D unclear. The sequenced material came from PBMCs. This sequence originates from a woman in her 30s in good health and CMV-seronegative. The CDR3 loop reads CASSLDRGPNSPLHF. CDR3 sequence (DNA): TGTGCCAGCAGCTTGGACCGCGGGCCTAATTCACCCCTCCACTTT. Drawing the rest from reference TRBV5-4 and TRBJ1-6, the complete variable domain is ETGVTQSPTHLIKTRGQQVTLRCSSQSGHNTVSWYQQALGQGPQFIFQYYREEENGRGNFPPRFSGLQFPNYSSELNVNALELDDSALYLCASSLDRGPNSPLHFGNGTRLTVT.